This TCR beta chain was found in a study of blood T cell repertoires in COVID-19. Profiled with immunoSEQ multiplex PCR; TCRdb holds only in-frame clones, not every one. This sample has roughly 160,000 clones, with about 74% found just once. Germline CDR1 and CDR2: SGHTA and FQGNSA. CDR3 length: 15 amino acids. V was clipped by 1 base and J by 7 bases; unmatched bases: 6. The origin of this receptor is a woman of 80 years or more with acute or convalescent COVID-19. The V gene is TRBV7-2, the J gene TRBJ1-4, with 7 bases lining up with TRBD1. The sequenced sample was peripheral blood. The CDR3 coding sequence is TGTGCCAGCAGCTTAGAACTTGGGACAGCTGAAAAACTGTTTTTT. Its translation: CASSLELGTAEKLFF.